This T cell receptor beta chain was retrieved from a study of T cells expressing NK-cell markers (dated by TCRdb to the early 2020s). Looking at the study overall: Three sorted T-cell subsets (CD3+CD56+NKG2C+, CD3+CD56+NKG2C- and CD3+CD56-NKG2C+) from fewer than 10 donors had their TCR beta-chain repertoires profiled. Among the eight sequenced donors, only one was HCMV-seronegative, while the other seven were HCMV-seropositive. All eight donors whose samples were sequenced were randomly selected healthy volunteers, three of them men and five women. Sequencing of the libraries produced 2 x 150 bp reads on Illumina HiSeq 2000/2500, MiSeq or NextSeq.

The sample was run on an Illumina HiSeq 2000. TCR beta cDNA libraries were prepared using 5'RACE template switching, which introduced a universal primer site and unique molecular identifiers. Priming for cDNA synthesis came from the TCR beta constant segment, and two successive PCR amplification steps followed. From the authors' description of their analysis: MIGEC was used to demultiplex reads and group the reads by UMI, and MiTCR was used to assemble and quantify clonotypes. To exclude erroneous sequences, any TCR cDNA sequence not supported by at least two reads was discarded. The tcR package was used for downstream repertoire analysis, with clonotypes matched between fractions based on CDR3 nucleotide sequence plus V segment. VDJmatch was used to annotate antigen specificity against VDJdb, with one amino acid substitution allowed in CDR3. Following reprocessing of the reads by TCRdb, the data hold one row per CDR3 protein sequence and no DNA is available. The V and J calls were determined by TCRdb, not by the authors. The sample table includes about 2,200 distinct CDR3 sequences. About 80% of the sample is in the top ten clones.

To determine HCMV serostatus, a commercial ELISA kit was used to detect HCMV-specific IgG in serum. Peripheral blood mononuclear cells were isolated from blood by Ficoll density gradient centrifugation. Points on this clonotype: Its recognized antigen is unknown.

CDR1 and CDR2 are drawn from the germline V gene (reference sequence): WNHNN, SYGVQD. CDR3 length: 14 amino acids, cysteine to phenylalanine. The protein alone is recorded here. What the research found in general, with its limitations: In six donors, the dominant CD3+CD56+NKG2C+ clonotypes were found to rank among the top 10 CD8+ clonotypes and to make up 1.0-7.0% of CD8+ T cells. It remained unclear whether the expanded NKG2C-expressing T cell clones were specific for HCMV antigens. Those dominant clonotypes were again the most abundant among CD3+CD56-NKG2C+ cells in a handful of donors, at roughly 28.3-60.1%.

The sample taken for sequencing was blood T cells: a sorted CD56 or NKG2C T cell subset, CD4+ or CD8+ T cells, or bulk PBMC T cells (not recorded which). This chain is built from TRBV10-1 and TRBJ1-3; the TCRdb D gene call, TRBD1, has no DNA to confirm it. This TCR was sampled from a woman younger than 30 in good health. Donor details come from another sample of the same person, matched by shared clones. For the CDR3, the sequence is CASSPTGSGNTIYF.